The TCR delta chain under discussion was sequenced for a study of gamma-delta T cells after stem cell transplantation. This CDR3 region has 19 residues. The germline CDR1 and CDR2 sequences are GEAIGNYY and EKD. V shed 0 bases and J 3 bases; nucleotides not matched to a gene: 12. In this sample, this clone turned up a few times. TCRdb ran CATT on the RT-PCR reads. Here the sample spans 1,500 to 2,000 delta-chain clones, around 50% being singletons. The genes are TRDV2 and TRDJ1, with 13 bases identical to TRDD3. The receptor was isolated from a human donor. It is not recorded whose cells these are; they may come from a transplant donor. Material: gamma-delta T cells. The CDR3 is CACDTVTGGYAGDPDKLIF. The CDR3 DNA reads as TGTGCCTGTGACACCGTAACTGGGGGATACGCCGGTGACCCCGATAAACTCATCTTT.